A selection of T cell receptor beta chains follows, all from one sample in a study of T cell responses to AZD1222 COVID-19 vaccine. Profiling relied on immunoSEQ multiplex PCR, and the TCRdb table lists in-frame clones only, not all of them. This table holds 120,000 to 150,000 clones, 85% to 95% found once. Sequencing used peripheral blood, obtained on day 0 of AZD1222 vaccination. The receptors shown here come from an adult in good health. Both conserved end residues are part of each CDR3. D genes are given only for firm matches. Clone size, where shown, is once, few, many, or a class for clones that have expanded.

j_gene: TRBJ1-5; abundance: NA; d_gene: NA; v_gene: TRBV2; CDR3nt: TGTGCCAGCAGTGCCCCGTCCAATCAGCCCCAGCATTTT; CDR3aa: CASSAPSNQPQHF
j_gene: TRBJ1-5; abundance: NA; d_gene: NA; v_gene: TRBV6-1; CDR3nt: TGTGCCAGCACAAAGGGGTATAGCAATCAGCCCCAGCATTTT; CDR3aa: CASTKGYSNQPQHF
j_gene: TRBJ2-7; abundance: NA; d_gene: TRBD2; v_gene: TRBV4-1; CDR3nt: TGCGCCAGCAGCCAAGGGGGACTAGCGGTTTACGAGCAGTACTTC; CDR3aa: CASSQGGLAVYEQYF
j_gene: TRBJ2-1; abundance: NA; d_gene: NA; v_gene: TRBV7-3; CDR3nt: TGTGCCAGCAGCTTGGGGGCTGACAATGAGCAGTTCTTC; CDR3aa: CASSLGADNEQFF
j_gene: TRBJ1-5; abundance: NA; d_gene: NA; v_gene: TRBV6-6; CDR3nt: TGTGCCAGCCGGGGGCAGTATAGCAATCAGCCCCAGCATTTT; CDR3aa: CASRGQYSNQPQHF
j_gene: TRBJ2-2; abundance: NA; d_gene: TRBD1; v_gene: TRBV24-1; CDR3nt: TGTGCCACCAGTGAACTTGGACAGGGGACGACCGGGGAGCTGTTTTTT; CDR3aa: CATSELGQGTTGELFF
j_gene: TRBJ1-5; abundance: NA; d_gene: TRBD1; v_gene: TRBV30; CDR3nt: TGTGCCTGGGGGTATAGGACAGGGAATCAGCCCCAGCATTTT; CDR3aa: CAWGYRTGNQPQHF
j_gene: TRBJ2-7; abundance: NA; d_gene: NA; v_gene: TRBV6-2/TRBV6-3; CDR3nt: TGTGCCAGCAGTGGGGAGCCTTACGGTTTAATGGAGCAGTACTTC; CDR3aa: CASSGEPYGLMEQYF
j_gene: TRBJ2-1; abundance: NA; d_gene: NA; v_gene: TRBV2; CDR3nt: TGTGCCAGCAGCAAATCTAGGTACAATGAGCAGTTCTTC; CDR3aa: CASSKSRYNEQFF
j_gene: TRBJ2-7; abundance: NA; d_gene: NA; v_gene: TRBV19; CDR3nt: TGTGCCAGTAGCCCCACCTCAGGGGAATGGAACGAGCAGTACTTC; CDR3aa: CASSPTSGEWNEQYF
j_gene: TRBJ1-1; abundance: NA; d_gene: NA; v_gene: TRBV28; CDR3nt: TGTGCCAGCAGTGGGGCAGTGGGACAAAGATTGGGCACTGAAGCTTTCTTT; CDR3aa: CASSGAVGQRLGTEAFF
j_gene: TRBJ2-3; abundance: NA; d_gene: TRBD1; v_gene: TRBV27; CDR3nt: TGTGCCAGCAGTGTCTCAACAGGGGGAATCACAGATACGCAGTATTTT; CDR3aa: CASSVSTGGITDTQYF
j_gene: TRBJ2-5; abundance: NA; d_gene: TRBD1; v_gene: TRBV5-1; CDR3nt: TGCGCCAGCAGCTTGGGCCCGACAGGGGCGGAGACCCAGTACTTC; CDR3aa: CASSLGPTGAETQYF
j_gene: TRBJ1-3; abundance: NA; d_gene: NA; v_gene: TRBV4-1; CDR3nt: TGCGCCAGCAGCCACCCGCGGGCCCCAGGTACCATATATTTT; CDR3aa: CASSHPRAPGTIYF
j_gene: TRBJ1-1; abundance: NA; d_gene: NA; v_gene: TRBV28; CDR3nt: TGTGCCAGCAGTTTAGAACAGAGGACTGAAGCTTTCTTT; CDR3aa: CASSLEQRTEAFF
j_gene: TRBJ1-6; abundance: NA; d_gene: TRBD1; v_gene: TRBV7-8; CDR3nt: TGTGCCAGCAGCCTCATGGGACAGATTTCACCCCTCCACTTT; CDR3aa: CASSLMGQISPLHF
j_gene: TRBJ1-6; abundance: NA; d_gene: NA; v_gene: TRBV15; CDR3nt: TGTGCCACCAGCAAGTTCTCCTATAATTCACCCCTCCACTTT; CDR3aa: CATSKFSYNSPLHF
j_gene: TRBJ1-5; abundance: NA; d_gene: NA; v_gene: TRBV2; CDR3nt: TGTGCCAGCAGAAGGGGTTTAGAGCAGCCCCAGCATTTT; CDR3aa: CASRRGLEQPQHF
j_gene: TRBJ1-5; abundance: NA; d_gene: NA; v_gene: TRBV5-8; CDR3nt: TGTGCCAGCAGTACCGGGACACCCTATCAGCCCCAGCATTTT; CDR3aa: CASSTGTPYQPQHF
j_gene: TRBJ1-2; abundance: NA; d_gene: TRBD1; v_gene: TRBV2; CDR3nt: TGTGCCAGCAGCGAACAGGGGTTCCAGGGCTACACCTTC; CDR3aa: CASSEQGFQGYTF
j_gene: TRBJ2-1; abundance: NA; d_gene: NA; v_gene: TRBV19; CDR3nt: TGTGCCAGTAGTTCCCTCTCGAGCTCCTACAATGAGCAGTTCTTC; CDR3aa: CASSSLSSSYNEQFF
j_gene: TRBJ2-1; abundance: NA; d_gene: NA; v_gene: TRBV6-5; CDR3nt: TGTGCCAGCAGTTCGAGACTCAGCTCCTACAATGAGCAGTTCTTC; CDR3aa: CASSSRLSSYNEQFF
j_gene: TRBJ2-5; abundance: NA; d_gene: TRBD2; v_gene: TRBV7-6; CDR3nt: TGTGCCAGCAGCTTAGGGATAGCGGGAGTAAAAGAGACCCAGTACTTC; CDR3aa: CASSLGIAGVKETQYF
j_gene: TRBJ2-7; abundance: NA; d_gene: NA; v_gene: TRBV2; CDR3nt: TGTGCCAGCACTGCTCAAGGATACGAGCAGTACTTC; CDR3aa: CASTAQGYEQYF
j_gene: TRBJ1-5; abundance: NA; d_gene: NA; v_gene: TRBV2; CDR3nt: TGTGCCAGCATGGATCCGGGGAGCAATCAGCCCCAGCATTTT; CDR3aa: CASMDPGSNQPQHF
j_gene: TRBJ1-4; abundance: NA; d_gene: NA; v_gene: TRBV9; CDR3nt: TGTGCCAGCAGCGTAGATCCCCATAAGGGAAAACTGTTTTTT; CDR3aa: CASSVDPHKGKLFF
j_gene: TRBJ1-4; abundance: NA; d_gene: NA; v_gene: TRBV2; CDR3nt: TGTGCCAGCAGCCCCCAGGGGAGAAATGAAAAACTGTTTTTT; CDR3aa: CASSPQGRNEKLFF
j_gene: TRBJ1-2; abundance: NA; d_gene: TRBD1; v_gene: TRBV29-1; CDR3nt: TGCAGCGCGAGCAGGGGGCAGAATGGCTACACCTTC; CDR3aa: CSASRGQNGYTF
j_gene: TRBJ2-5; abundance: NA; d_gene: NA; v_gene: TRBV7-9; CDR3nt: TGTGCCAGCAGCAGAGTATGGGTGTTTGAGACCCAGTACTTC; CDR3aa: CASSRVWVFETQYF
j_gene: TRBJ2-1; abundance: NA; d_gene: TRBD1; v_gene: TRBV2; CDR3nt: TGTGCCAGCGAACAGGGGGCGAACAATGAGCAGTTCTTC; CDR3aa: CASEQGANNEQFF
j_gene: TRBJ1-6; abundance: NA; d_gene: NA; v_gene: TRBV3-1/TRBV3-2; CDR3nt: TGTGCCAGCAGCCCCGGAACTTTCTACCCACCCCTCCACTTT; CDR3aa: CASSPGTFYPPLHF
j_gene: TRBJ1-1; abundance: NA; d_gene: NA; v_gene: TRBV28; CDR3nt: TGTGCCAGCAGCAACTACTTAGACAGCCTGAACACTGAAGCTTTCTTT; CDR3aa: CASSNYLDSLNTEAFF
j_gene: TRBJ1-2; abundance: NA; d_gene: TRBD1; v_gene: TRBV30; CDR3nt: TGTGCCTGGAGTCGACAGGGTCGAATCACCTTC; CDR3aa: CAWSRQGRITF
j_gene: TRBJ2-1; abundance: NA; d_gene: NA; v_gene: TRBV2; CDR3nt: TGTGCCAGCAGGGCAGCCAATGAGCAGTTCTTC; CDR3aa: CASRAANEQFF
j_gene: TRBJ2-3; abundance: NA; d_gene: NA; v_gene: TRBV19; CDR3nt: TGTGCCACAAAAATACAGCCTTCTAGCACAGATACGCAGTATTTT; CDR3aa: CATKIQPSSTDTQYF
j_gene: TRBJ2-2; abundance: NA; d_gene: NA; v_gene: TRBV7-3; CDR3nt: TGTGCCAGCAGCTTAATTGGGCTCCCGAACACCGGGGAGCTGTTTTTT; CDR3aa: CASSLIGLPNTGELFF
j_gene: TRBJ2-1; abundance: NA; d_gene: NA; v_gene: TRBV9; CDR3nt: TGTGCCAGCAGCGTAGTCCCGGGTGAGGCTGAGCAGTTCTTC; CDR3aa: CASSVVPGEAEQFF
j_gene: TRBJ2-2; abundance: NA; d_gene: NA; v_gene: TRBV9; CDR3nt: TGTGCCAGCAGGCAGGGAAAAACCGGGGAGCTGTTTTTT; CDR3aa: CASRQGKTGELFF
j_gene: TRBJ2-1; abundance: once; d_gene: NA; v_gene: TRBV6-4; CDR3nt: TGTGCCAGCAGTGCCACGGGCGACTACAATGAGCAGTTCTTC; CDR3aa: CASSATGDYNEQFF
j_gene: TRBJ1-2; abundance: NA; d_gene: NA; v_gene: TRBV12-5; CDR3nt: TGTGCTAGTGGTTTGGGTCAGAGTAACTATGGCTACACCTTC; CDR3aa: CASGLGQSNYGYTF
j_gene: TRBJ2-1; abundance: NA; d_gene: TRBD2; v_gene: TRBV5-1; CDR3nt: TGCGCCAGCAGCTTGGCCGGGTTAGCGGGAGGCGGTGAGCAGTTCTTC; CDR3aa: CASSLAGLAGGGEQFF
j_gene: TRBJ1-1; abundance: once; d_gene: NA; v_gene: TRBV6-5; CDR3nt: TGTGCCAGCCGCCACCCGAACACTGAAGCTTTCTTT; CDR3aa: CASRHPNTEAFF
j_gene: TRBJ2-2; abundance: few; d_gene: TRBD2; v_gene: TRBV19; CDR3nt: TGTGCCAGTAGGTTGGGACTAGCGGGACCGAACACCGGGGAGCTGTTTTTT; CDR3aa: CASRLGLAGPNTGELFF
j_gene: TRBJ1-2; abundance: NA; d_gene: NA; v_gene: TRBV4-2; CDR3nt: TGTGCCAGCAGCCAAGGTGCCCTTTCTTGGGGCTACACCTTC; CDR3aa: CASSQGALSWGYTF
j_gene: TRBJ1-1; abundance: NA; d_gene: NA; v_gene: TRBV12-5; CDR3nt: TGTGCTAGTGGTTTGAGGCAGAACACTGAAGCTTTCTTT; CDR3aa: CASGLRQNTEAFF
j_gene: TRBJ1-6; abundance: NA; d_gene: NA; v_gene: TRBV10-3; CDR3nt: TGTGCCATCAGTGACAATAGAGGGACCCTCCACTTT; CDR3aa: CAISDNRGTLHF
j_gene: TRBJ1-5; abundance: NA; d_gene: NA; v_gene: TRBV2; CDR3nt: TGTGCCAGCAGTAACATCCGCAATCAGCCCCAGCATTTT; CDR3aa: CASSNIRNQPQHF
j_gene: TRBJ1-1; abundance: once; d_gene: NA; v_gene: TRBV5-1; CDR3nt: TGCGCCAGCAGCTTGGTATCCGGGGACACTGAAGCTTTCTTT; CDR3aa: CASSLVSGDTEAFF